This TCR beta chain was retrieved from a study of response to subunit inactivated influenza vaccine. TCRdb ran MiXCR on the RT-PCR reads and lists one entry per CDR3 protein. The sample has 200,000 to 300,000 distinct CDR3 sequences, about 12% seen once; the top ten hold approximately 8.3%. V gave up 4 bases and J gave up 1 base, with 2 bases separating them. Germline loops: CDR1 SGHKS, CDR2 YYEKEE (reference sequence). This CDR3 has 11 residues. Study observations and caveats: Each seasonal influenza vaccination, the authors suggested, recruits few new T cells.

This clonotype was seen repeatedly, ten times or more. Its target is not known. This TCR was recovered from a middle-aged man who received an inactivated influenza vaccine. The sample consisted of non-naive T cells sorted from PBMCs, taken 14 to 15 days before vaccination. This chain connects TRBV5-5 to TRBJ1-2; D remains unclear. The CDR3 sequence: CASSHNYGYTF. CDR3 sequence (DNA): TGTGCCAGCAGCCATAACTATGGCTACACCTTC.